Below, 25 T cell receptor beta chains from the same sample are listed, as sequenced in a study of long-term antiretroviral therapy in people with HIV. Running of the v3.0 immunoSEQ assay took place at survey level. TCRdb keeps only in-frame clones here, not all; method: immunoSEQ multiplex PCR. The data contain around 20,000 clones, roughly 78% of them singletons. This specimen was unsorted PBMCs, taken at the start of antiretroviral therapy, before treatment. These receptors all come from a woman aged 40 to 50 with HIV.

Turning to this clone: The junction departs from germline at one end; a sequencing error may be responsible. CDR3 sequence (DNA): TGTGCCTGGAGCCGAAGGGATGGACTAGCTCACGACTTC. It is translated as CAWSRRDGLAHDF. The chain is built from TRBV30 and TRBJ2-7; 8 bases map to TRBD2. The CDR3 is made up of 13 amino acids. CDR1 is GTSNPN, CDR2 SVGIG, per germline (reference sequence). Supplemented by reference TRBV30 and TRBJ2-7, the full variable domain reads SQTIHQWPATLVQPVGSPLSLECTVEGTSNPNLYWYRQAAGRGLQLLFYSVGIGQISSEVPQNLSASRPQDRQFILSSKKLLLSDSGFYLCAWSRRDGLAHDFGPGTRLTVT.

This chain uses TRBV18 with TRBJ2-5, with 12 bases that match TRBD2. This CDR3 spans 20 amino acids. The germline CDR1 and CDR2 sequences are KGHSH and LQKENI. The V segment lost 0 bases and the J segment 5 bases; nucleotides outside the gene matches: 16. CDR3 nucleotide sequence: TGTGCCAGCTCACCACCGGTCCTAGCGGGGGGGCGCAGGGACGAGGAGACCCAGTACTTC. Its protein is CASSPPVLAGGRRDEETQYF.

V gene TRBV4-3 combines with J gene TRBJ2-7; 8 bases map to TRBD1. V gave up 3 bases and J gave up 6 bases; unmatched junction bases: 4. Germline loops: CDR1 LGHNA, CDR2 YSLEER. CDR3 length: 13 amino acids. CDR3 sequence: CASSQEDRGEQYF. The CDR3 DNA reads TGCGCCAGCAGCCAGGAAGACAGGGGCGAGCAGTACTTC.

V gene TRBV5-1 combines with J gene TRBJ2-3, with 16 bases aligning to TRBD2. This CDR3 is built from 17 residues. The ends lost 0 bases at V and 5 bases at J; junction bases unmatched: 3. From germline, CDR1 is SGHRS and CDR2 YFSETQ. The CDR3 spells CASSLAGLAGGQDTQYF. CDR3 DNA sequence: TGCGCCAGCAGCTTGGCGGGACTAGCGGGGGGGCAAGATACGCAGTATTTT.

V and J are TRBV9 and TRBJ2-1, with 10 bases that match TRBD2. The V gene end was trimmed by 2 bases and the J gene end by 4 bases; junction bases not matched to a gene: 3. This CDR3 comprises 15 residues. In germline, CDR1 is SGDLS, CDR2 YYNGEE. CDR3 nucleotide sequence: TGTGCCAGCAGCGTTACTAGCGGGGATTACAATGAGCAGTTCTTC. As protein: CASSVTSGDYNEQFF.

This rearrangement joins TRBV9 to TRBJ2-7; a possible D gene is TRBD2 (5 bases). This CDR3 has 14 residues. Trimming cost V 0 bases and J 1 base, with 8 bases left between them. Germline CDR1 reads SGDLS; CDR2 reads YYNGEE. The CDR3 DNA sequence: TGTGCCAGCAGCGTAGCCGGGGAATCCTACGAGCAGTACTTC. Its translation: CASSVAGESYEQYF.

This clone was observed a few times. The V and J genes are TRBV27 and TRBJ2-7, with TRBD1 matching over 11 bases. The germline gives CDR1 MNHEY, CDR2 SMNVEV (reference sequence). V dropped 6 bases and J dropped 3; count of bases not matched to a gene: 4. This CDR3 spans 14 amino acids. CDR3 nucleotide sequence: TGTGCCAGCAGCCGGGACAGGGGGTTCTACGAGCAGTACTTC. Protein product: CASSRDRGFYEQYF.

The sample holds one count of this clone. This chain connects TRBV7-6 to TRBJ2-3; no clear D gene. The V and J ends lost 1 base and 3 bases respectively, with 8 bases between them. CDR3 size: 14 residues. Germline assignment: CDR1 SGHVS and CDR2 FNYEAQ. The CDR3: CASSLVARTDTQYF. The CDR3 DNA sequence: TGTGCCAGCAGCTTAGTTGCGAGGACAGATACGCAGTATTTT.

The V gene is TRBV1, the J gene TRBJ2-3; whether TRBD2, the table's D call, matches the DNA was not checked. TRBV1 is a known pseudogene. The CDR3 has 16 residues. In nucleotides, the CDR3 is TGCACCAGCAGCCAAACCGGGACTAGCGGCACAGATACGCAGTATTTT. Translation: CTSSQTGTSGTDTQYF.

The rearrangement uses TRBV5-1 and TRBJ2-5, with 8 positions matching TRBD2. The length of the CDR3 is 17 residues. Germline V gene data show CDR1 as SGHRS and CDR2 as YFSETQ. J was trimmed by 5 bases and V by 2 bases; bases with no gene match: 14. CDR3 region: CASSFGLTSGFGETQYF. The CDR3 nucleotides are TGCGCCAGCAGCTTCGGATTAACTAGCGGCTTCGGGGAGACCCAGTACTTC. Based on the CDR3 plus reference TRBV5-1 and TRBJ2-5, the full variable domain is KAGVTQTPRYLIKTRGQQVTLSCSPISGHRSVSWYQQTPGQGLQFLFEYFSETQRNKGNFPGRFSGRQFSNSRSEMNVSTLELGDSALYLCASSFGLTSGFGETQYFGPGTRLLVL.

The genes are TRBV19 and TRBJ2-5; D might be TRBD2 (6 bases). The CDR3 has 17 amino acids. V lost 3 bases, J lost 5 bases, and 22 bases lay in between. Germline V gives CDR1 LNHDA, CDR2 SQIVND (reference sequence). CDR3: CASSIGSRGATRETQYF. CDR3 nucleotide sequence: TGTGCCAGTAGTATTGGGTCTCGCGGGGCGACAAGGGAGACCCAGTACTTC.

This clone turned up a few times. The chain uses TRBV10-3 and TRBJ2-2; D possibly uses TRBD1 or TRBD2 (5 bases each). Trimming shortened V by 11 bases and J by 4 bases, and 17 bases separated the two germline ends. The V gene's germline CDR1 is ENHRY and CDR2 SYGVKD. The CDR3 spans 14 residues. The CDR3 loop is CAAQGLEGTGELFF. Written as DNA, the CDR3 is TGTGCCGCCCAGGGCCTCGAGGGCACCGGGGAGCTGTTTTTT.

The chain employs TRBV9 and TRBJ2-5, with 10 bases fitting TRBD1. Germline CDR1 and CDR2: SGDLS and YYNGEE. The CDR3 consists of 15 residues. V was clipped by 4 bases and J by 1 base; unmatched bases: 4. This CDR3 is CASSPRTGGQETQYF. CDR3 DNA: TGTGCCAGCAGCCCCAGGACAGGGGGCCAAGAGACCCAGTACTTC. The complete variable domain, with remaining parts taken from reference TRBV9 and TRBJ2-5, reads DSGVTQTPKHLITATGQRVTLRCSPRSGDLSVYWYQQSLDQGLQFLIQYYNGEERAKGNILERFSAQQFPDLHSELNLSSLELGDSALYFCASSPRTGGQETQYFGPGTRLLVL.

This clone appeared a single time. The CDR3 DNA reads as TGTGCCAGCACCCTTGGTGGACAGGGATCCTACAATGAGCAGTTCTTC. Translating gives CASTLGGQGSYNEQFF. This chain connects TRBV28 to TRBJ2-1; the match to TRBD1 covers 8 bases. The J segment lost 1 base and the V segment lost 7 bases, leaving 9 bases of the junction unmatched. CDR1 and CDR2 from the germline V gene are MDHEN and SYDVKM. The CDR3 spans 16 residues.

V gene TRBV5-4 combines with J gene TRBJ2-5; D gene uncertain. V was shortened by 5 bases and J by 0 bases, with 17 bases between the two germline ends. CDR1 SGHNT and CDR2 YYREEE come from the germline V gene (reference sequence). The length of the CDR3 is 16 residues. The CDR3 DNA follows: TGTGCCAGCAGGGCCGGCTACGTGTCGAACCAAGAGACCCAGTACTTC. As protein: CASRAGYVSNQETQYF.

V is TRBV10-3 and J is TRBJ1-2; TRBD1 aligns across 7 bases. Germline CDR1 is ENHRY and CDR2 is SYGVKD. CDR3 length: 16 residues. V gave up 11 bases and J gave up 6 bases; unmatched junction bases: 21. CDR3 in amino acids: CAVPGAGGESRNGYTF. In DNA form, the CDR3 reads TGTGCCGTACCCGGCGCAGGGGGGGAATCTAGGAATGGCTACACCTTC.

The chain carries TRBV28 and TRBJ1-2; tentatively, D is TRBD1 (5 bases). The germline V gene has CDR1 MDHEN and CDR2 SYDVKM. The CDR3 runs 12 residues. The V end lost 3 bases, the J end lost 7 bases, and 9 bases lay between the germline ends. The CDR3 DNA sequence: TGTGCCAGCAGTTTTTTGGGGGGTGGCTACACCTTC. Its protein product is CASSFLGGGYTF.

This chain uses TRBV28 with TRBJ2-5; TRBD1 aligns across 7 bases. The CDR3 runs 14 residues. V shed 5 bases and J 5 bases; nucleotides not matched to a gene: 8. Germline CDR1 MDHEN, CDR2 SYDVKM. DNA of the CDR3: TGTGCCAGCAGTGGAAACAGGGGCCGGGAGACCCAGTACTTC. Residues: CASSGNRGRETQYF.

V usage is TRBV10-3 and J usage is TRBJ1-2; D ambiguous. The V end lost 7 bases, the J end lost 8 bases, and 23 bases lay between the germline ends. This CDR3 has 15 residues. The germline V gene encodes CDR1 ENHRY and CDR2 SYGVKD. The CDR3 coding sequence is TGTGCCATCAAGACCACAGTACCCCCGTCTGGGGGCTACACCTTC. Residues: CAIKTTVPPSGGYTF.

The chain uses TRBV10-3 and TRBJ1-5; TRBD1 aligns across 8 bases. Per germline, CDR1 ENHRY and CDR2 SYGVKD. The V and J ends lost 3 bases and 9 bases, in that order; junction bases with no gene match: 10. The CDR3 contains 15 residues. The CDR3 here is CAISDLRTGNAPQHF. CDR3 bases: TGTGCCATCAGTGACCTTAGGACAGGGAATGCGCCCCAGCATTTT.

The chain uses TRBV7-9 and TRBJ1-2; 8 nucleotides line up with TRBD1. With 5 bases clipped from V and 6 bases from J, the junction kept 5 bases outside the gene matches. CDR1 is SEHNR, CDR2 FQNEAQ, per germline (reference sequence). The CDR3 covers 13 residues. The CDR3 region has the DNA TGTGCCAGCAGCGCGGACAGGGCTAATGGCTACACCTTC. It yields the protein CASSADRANGYTF.

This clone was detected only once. The CDR3 is CASSPTMASGGTDTQYF. CDR3 nucleotide sequence: TGTGCCAGCTCACCGACCATGGCTAGCGGGGGTACAGATACGCAGTATTTT. The J gene is TRBJ2-3, the V gene TRBV18; TRBD2 agrees at 10 bases. There are 17 residues in the CDR3. Germline V gene sequence: CDR1 KGHSH, CDR2 LQKENI. V was pared by 3 bases and J by 3 bases, with 9 bases of the junction left unmatched.

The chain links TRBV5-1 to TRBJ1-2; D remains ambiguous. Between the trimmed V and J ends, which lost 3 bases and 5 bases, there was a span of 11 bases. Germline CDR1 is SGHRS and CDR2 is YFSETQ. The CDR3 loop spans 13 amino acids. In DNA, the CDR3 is TGCGCCAGCAGCTCACTTCCGGAATATGGCTACACCTTC. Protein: CASSSLPEYGYTF.

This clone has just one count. The CDR3 is CASSLEGVDQPQHF. CDR3 coding DNA: TGCGCCAGCAGCTTGGAGGGAGTCGATCAGCCCCAGCATTTT. This sequence joins TRBV5-1 and TRBJ1-5; the D is unclear. Looked up from germline, CDR1 is SGHRS and CDR2 is YFSETQ. This CDR3 region has 14 residues. Trimming shortened V by 0 bases and J by 5 bases, and 9 bases separated the two germline ends.

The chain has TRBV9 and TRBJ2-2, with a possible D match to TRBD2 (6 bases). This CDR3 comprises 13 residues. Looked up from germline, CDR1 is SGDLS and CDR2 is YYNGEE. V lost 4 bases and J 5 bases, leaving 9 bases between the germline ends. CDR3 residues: CASSLGGTGELFF. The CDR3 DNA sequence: TGTGCCAGCAGCCTCGGGGGAACCGGGGAGCTGTTTTTT.